This T cell receptor (beta chain) was recorded in a study of blood T cell repertoires in COVID-19. Study as a whole: In each case, the material was cDNA or gDNA derived from T cells, B-cell-depleted T cells, or PBMCs.

Trimming removed 3 bases at V and 3 bases at J, with 8 bases between. The germline V gene encodes CDR1 MGHDK and CDR2 SYGVNS. The CDR3 consists of 13 residues. The method was immunoSEQ multiplex PCR; TCRdb's version includes in-frame clones alone and lacks a portion of them. The data contain 250,000 or so clones, 65% to 85% of them singletons. The sequence came from a middle-aged man who had recovered from COVID-19. This rearrangement joins TRBV25-1 to TRBJ2-5; D may be TRBD1 (5 bases). The source material was PBMCs or T cells enriched from blood (not recorded which). The CDR3 region is CASSEPTEETQYF. The CDR3 bases are TGTGCCAGCAGTGAGCCGACAGAAGAGACCCAGTACTTC.